This T cell receptor beta chain was profiled in a study of CD8 T cells in ankylosing spondylitis (dated by TCRdb to about 2017). About the full investigation: The study set out to find disease-linked TCR variants by profiling T cell receptor beta repertoires in ankylosing spondylitis patients and healthy donors. The full study cohort was made up of about two dozen ankylosing spondylitis patients and about a hundred healthy donors. Samples of peripheral blood were taken, and for ankylosing spondylitis patients, synovial fluid was collected as well.

Study-wide conclusions, independent of this receptor: Some motif variants had previously been reported in the synovial fluid and blood of reactive arthritis patients, which suggests shared mechanisms of disease initiation. The disease-linked clones were reported as significantly enriched in matched synovial fluid samples from ankylosing spondylitis patients. In peripheral blood, the disease-linked clones were found at relatively low frequencies and had a CD8+ phenotype. A TCR beta motif of several highly homologous amino acid variants appeared characteristic of blood from ankylosing spondylitis patients.

Sequenced on an Illumina HiSeq 2500. Quantitative 5'-RACE with molecular barcodes was used to prepare TCR beta libraries. As for the authors' bioinformatics: A new computational method, built on a probabilistic model of VDJ rearrangement, was used to identify disease-linked TCR variants. TCRdb redid the processing of the public reads, applying fastp at Q25 and MiXCR, and retained in-frame beta chains. Entries are consolidated by CDR3 protein sequence, retaining the most common genes and DNA. It is TCRdb's table, rather than the study itself, that gives the V and J calls and clone size. For this sample the table gives 700,000 to 1,000,000 distinct CDR3 sequences, of which about 11% were detected only once. The ten largest clones take up under 0.6% of the sample. As encoded in the germline V gene (reference sequence), CDR1 is DFQATT while CDR2 is SNEGSKA. V was cut back by 2 bases and J by 4 bases, leaving a gap of 9 bases between them. The CDR3 measures 14 amino acids from cysteine to phenylalanine. CDR3 DNA only is kept here, 42 bases in frame from base 1.

With respect to this clonotype: The antigen this receptor binds is unknown. No much larger clone is present one base from it, and per-base qualities are unavailable.

Sequencing used blood, either unsorted or a sorted T cell fraction (not recorded which). The chain is made from TRBV20-1 and TRBJ2-6; the D region possibly corresponds to TRBD1 (6 bases align). The receptor's source is a male donor with ankylosing spondylitis. The CDR3 region reads CSARKGVGANVLTF. The DNA sequence is TGCAGTGCTAGAAAGGGGGTCGGGGCCAACGTCCTGACTTTC.